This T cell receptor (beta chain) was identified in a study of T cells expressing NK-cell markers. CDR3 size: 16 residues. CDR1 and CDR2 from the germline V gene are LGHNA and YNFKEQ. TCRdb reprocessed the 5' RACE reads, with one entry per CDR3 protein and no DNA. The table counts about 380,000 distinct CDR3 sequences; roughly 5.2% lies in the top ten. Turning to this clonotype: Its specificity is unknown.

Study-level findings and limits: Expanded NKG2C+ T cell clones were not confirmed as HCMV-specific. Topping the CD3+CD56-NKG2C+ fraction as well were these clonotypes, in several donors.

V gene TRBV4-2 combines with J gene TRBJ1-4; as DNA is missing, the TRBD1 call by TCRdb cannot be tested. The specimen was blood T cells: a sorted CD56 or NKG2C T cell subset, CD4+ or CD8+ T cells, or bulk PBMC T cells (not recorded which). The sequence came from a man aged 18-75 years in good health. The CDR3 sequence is CASSQGPGTGDGKLFF.